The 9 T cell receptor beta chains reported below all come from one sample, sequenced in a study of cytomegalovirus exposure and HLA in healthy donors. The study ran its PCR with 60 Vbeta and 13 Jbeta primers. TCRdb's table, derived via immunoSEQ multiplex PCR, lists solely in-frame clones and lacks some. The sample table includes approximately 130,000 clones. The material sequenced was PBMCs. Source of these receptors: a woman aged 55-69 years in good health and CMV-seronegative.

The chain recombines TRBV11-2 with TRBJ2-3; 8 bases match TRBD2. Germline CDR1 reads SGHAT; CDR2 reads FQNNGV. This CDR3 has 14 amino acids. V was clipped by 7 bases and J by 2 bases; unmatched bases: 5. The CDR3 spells CASTERGPTDTQYF. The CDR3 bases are TGTGCCAGCACCGAGCGGGGGCCCACAGATACGCAGTATTTT.

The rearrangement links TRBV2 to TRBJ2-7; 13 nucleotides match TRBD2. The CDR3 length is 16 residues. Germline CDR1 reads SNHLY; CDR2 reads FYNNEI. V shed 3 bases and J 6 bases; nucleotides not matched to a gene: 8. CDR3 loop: CASSDPPGLAGTEQYF. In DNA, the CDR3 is TGTGCCAGCAGTGACCCCCCGGGACTAGCGGGGACCGAGCAGTACTTC.

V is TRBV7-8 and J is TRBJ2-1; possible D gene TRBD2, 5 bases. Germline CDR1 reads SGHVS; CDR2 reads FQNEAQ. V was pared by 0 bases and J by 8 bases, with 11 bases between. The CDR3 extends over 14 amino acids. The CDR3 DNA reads TGTGCCAGCAGCTTAGCCCTGGGGAGTGATGAGCAGTTCTTC. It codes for CASSLALGSDEQFF.

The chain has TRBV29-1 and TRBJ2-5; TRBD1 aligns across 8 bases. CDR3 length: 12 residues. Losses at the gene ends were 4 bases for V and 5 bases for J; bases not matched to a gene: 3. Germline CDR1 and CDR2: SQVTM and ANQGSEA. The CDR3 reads CSVADRAETQYF. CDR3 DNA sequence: TGCAGCGTTGCGGACAGGGCGGAGACCCAGTACTTC.

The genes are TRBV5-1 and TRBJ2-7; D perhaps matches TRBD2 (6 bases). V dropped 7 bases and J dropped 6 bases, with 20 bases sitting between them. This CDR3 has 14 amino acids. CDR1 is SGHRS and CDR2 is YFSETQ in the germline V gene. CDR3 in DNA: TGCGCCAGCCAATGGGGGGACGGCCCCTTCGAGCAGTACTTC. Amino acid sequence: CASQWGDGPFEQYF.

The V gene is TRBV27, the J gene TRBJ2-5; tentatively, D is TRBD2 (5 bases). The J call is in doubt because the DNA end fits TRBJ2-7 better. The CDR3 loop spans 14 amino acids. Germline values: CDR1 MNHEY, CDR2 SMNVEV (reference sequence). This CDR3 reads CASSPADFYYEQYF. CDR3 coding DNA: TGTGCCAGCAGTCCGGCGGACTTCTACTACGAGCAGTACTTC.

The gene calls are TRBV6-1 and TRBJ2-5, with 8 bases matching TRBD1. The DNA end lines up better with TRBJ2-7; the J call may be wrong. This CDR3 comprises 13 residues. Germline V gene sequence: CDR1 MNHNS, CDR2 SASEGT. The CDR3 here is CASNPTGAYEQYF. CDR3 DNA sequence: TGTGCCAGCAACCCGACAGGGGCCTACGAGCAGTACTTC.

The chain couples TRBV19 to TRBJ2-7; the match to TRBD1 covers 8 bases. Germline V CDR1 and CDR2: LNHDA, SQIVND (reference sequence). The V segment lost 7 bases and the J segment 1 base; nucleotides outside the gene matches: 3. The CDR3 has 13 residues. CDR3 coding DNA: TGTGCCAGTAAAGGGGACAGGTCCTACGAGCAGTACTTC. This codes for CASKGDRSYEQYF.

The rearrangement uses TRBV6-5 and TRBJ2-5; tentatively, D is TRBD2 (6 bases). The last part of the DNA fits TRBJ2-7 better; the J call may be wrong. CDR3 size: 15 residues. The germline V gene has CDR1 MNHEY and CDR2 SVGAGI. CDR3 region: CASSYSGTRAYEQYF. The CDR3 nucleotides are TGTGCCAGCAGTTACTCCGGGACTCGTGCCTACGAGCAGTACTTC.